This TCR beta chain was observed in a study of shared clonotypes between healthy human individuals. Deep-level running was used for the assay. Sequencing used immunoSEQ multiplex PCR; TCRdb keeps in-frame clones, though not all of them. The repertoire includes 2,500,000 or so clones, around 90% of them detected once, and around 0.4% sits in the top ten. The CDR3 runs to 16 residues. Germline CDR1 SGHVS, CDR2 FQNEAQ. With 4 bases removed from V and 3 bases from J, the gap between germline ends came to 16 bases. Each of the donors was a healthy adult who was HIV-negative and had not had a recent acute infection or vaccination.

The source of this sequence is a man aged 18 to 35 in good health. Some clones in this sample may be carry-over from other donors' samples. The gene calls are TRBV7-8 and TRBJ2-1; D may match TRBD1 or TRBD2 (5 bases each). Sequenced sample: naive CD4+ T cells from PBMCs. The subset was: CD45RA+ positively selected. DNA of the CDR3: TGTGCCAGCAGCTCGATACGGGGCCCAGACTACAATGAGCAGTTCTTC. It specifies CASSSIRGPDYNEQFF.